This T cell receptor (beta chain) was profiled in a study of Ad26.COV2.S vaccination and SARS-CoV-2 variants. Study as a whole: Donor had been placed in the Ad26.COV2.S arm of the COV1001 trial. The authors gave Ad26.COV2.S intramuscularly, either once or twice 56 days apart.

In the case of this clone: No antigen is known for it.

Study-wide results and caveats: The authors reported substantial breadth in spike-specific CD8+ and CD4+ T cell responses after vaccination.

Clones were read by immunoSEQ multiplex PCR, and TCRdb kept only the in-frame ones, dropping some. Counted here are hundreds of thousands of clones, 88% occurring once; the ten biggest clones make up 6.4%. Treatment denoted: roughly 20 received Ad26.COV2.S at low or high dose, single or two shots; 5 received placebo; per-sample allocation not given. Sampling was performed 63 days after the first vaccine or placebo injection. Aged 18-55 years, donor was enrolled in Boston around 2020. The CDR3 length is 13 residues. Germline CDR1 is SQVTM and CDR2 is ANQGSEA. V dropped 4 bases and J dropped 8; count of bases not matched to a gene: 5.

Sequenced material: peripheral blood, taken in a trial of Ad26.COV2.S vaccine versus placebo. The receptor's source is a person between 18 and 65 years old who received the Ad26.COV2.S COVID-19 vaccine or a placebo. The V call is TRBV29-1, the J call TRBJ1-6; 7 nucleotides align to TRBD1. CDR3 sequence (DNA): TGCAGCGTTGTGACAGGGAGAGATTCACCCCTCCACTTT. This codes for CSVVTGRDSPLHF.